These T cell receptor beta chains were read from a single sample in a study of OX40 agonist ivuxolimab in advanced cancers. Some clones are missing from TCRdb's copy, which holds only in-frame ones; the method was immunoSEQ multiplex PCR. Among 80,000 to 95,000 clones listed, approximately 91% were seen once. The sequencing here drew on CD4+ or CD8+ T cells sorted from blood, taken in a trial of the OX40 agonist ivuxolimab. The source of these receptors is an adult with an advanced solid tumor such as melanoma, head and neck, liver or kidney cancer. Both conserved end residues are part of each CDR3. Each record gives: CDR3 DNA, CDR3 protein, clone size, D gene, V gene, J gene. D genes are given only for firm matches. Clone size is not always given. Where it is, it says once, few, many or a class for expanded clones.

cdr3_nt: TGTGCCAGCAGTGATAGCGGGAGCTCCTACAATGAGCAGTTCTTC; cdr3_aa: CASSDSGSSYNEQFF; clone_size: .; d_call: TRBD2; v_call: TRBV2; j_call: TRBJ2-1
cdr3_nt: TGTGCCAGCAGTTTATTGAGGGTGAACTATGGCTACACCTTC; cdr3_aa: CASSLLRVNYGYTF; clone_size: once; d_call: .; v_call: TRBV28; j_call: TRBJ1-2
cdr3_nt: TGCGCCAGCAGCCAAGATCGGTTGAGGCCTTTCCTCTTC; cdr3_aa: CASSQDRLRPFLF; clone_size: .; d_call: .; v_call: TRBV4-3; j_call: TRBJ1-2
cdr3_nt: TGCAGCGTTGCCTCAGCTATGAACACTGAAGCTTTCTTT; cdr3_aa: CSVASAMNTEAFF; clone_size: .; d_call: .; v_call: TRBV29-1; j_call: TRBJ1-1
cdr3_nt: TGTGCCAGCAGTTGGATGGCAGGGAACACTGAAGCTTTCTTT; cdr3_aa: CASSWMAGNTEAFF; clone_size: .; d_call: .; v_call: TRBV28; j_call: TRBJ1-1
cdr3_nt: TGTGCCAGCAGTGACAGGGGAAGCGGGGCGGGCCACAATGAGCAGTTCTTC; cdr3_aa: CASSDRGSGAGHNEQFF; clone_size: .; d_call: TRBD2; v_call: TRBV6-4; j_call: TRBJ2-1
cdr3_nt: TGCGCCAGCAGCACCCGGTTGACGGGGTCCAATTCACCCCTCCACTTT; cdr3_aa: CASSTRLTGSNSPLHF; clone_size: .; d_call: .; v_call: TRBV4-1; j_call: TRBJ1-6
cdr3_nt: TGTGCCAGCAGTGAAGGCAGGGGGTACGAGCAGTACTTC; cdr3_aa: CASSEGRGYEQYF; clone_size: .; d_call: TRBD1; v_call: TRBV25-1; j_call: TRBJ2-7
cdr3_nt: TGTGCCTCCACCAGGACCGGTGAAGAGACCCAGTACTTC; cdr3_aa: CASTRTGEETQYF; clone_size: .; d_call: .; v_call: TRBV30; j_call: TRBJ2-5
cdr3_nt: TGTGCCAGCAGGCCGAGTGGGGGCCCGATCCACGAGCAGTACTTC; cdr3_aa: CASRPSGGPIHEQYF; clone_size: .; d_call: .; v_call: TRBV28; j_call: TRBJ2-7
cdr3_nt: TGCGCCAGCAGCTCGGGACAGCACAATGAGCAGTTCTTC; cdr3_aa: CASSSGQHNEQFF; clone_size: .; d_call: TRBD1; v_call: TRBV5-1; j_call: TRBJ2-1
cdr3_nt: TGTGCCAGCAGTTTGTCTGGGGTTGGGGACGAGCAGTACTTC; cdr3_aa: CASSLSGVGDEQYF; clone_size: .; d_call: .; v_call: TRBV6-5; j_call: TRBJ2-7
cdr3_nt: TGTGCCAGCAGTTTTCGACAGAGGGGTGGCTACACCTTC; cdr3_aa: CASSFRQRGGYTF; clone_size: .; d_call: .; v_call: TRBV6-5; j_call: TRBJ1-2
cdr3_nt: TGTGCCAGCAGTTTATCCGGACAGGGGAGAATGCATGAGCAGTTCTTC; cdr3_aa: CASSLSGQGRMHEQFF; clone_size: .; d_call: TRBD1; v_call: TRBV27; j_call: TRBJ2-1
cdr3_nt: TGTGCCAGTAGTATGGGGCTGGGCGGATATGGCTACACCTTC; cdr3_aa: CASSMGLGGYGYTF; clone_size: .; d_call: .; v_call: TRBV19; j_call: TRBJ1-2
cdr3_nt: TGTGCCTGGAGTGTACAAATGGGCAGGGGGCGATACGAGCAGTACTTC; cdr3_aa: CAWSVQMGRGRYEQYF; clone_size: once; d_call: TRBD1; v_call: TRBV30; j_call: TRBJ2-7
cdr3_nt: TGTGCCAGCTCACCTGGGCAGCTCAATCAGCCCCAGCATTTT; cdr3_aa: CASSPGQLNQPQHF; clone_size: .; d_call: .; v_call: TRBV18; j_call: TRBJ1-5
cdr3_nt: TGTGCCAGCAGCTCGTGGGGCAGGGGGCTCTATGGCTACACCTTC; cdr3_aa: CASSSWGRGLYGYTF; clone_size: .; d_call: TRBD1; v_call: TRBV5-4; j_call: TRBJ1-2
cdr3_nt: TGTGCCAGCAGTTTCCGGGCCCTTTCCCATGGCTACACCTTC; cdr3_aa: CASSFRALSHGYTF; clone_size: .; d_call: .; v_call: TRBV28; j_call: TRBJ1-2
cdr3_nt: TGCGCCAGCAGCCAAGATACAGGGAGCACAGATACGCAGTATTTT; cdr3_aa: CASSQDTGSTDTQYF; clone_size: .; d_call: .; v_call: TRBV4-3; j_call: TRBJ2-3
cdr3_nt: TGTGCCAGCAGCCTCATCACCTGGACAGGGGCGGGCTATGGCTACACCTTC; cdr3_aa: CASSLITWTGAGYGYTF; clone_size: .; d_call: TRBD1; v_call: TRBV14; j_call: TRBJ1-2
cdr3_nt: TGTGCCAGTAGTATCGGTCGTTCTAACTATGGCTACACCTTC; cdr3_aa: CASSIGRSNYGYTF; clone_size: .; d_call: .; v_call: TRBV19; j_call: TRBJ1-2
cdr3_nt: TGTGCCAGCGGCAGGGGGAGGGCCTACGAGACCCAGTACTTC; cdr3_aa: CASGRGRAYETQYF; clone_size: .; d_call: .; v_call: TRBV6-5; j_call: TRBJ2-5
cdr3_nt: TGTGCCAGCAGCCTGGAGTTAGCGGGATCCAAAAACATTCAGTACTTC; cdr3_aa: CASSLELAGSKNIQYF; clone_size: .; d_call: TRBD2; v_call: TRBV2; j_call: TRBJ2-4
cdr3_nt: TGTGCCAGCAGCAAGCAACCGGGACAGGGTTTATCACCCCTCCACTTT; cdr3_aa: CASSKQPGQGLSPLHF; clone_size: once; d_call: TRBD1; v_call: TRBV5-5; j_call: TRBJ1-6
cdr3_nt: TGTGCCAGCAGTGCGGACTACTCGTTCCAAGAGACCCAGTACTTC; cdr3_aa: CASSADYSFQETQYF; clone_size: .; d_call: .; v_call: TRBV6-1; j_call: TRBJ2-5
cdr3_nt: TGCGCCAGCAGAGGAGGGGGGGAGACCCAGTACTTC; cdr3_aa: CASRGGGETQYF; clone_size: .; d_call: .; v_call: TRBV5-1; j_call: TRBJ2-5
cdr3_nt: TGTGCCAGCTCACCGACCAATTCACCCCTCCACTTT; cdr3_aa: CASSPTNSPLHF; clone_size: .; d_call: .; v_call: TRBV18; j_call: TRBJ1-6
cdr3_nt: TGTGCCAGCTCTCAACAGGGAGGTAATGAAAAACTGTTTTTT; cdr3_aa: CASSQQGGNEKLFF; clone_size: .; d_call: .; v_call: TRBV18; j_call: TRBJ1-4
cdr3_nt: TGTGCCAGTAGTAACAGGGGACTGAGCTCCTACAATGAGCAGTTCTTC; cdr3_aa: CASSNRGLSSYNEQFF; clone_size: .; d_call: .; v_call: TRBV19; j_call: TRBJ2-1
cdr3_nt: TGTGCCTGGAGTGCGGACGCGGCTCGGCCCCTCCACTTT; cdr3_aa: CAWSADAARPLHF; clone_size: .; d_call: .; v_call: TRBV30; j_call: TRBJ1-6
cdr3_nt: TGTGCCAGCAGCTTAGACACCTACACCGGGGAGCTGTTTTTT; cdr3_aa: CASSLDTYTGELFF; clone_size: .; d_call: .; v_call: TRBV7-8; j_call: TRBJ2-2
cdr3_nt: TGTGCCAGCAGTACTGGGACAGGGGGCTACGAGCAGTACTTC; cdr3_aa: CASSTGTGGYEQYF; clone_size: .; d_call: TRBD1; v_call: TRBV6-6; j_call: TRBJ2-7
cdr3_nt: TGCGCCAGCAGCTCAACGACAGGGACAGATACGCAGTATTTT; cdr3_aa: CASSSTTGTDTQYF; clone_size: .; d_call: TRBD1; v_call: TRBV5-1; j_call: TRBJ2-3
cdr3_nt: TGTGCCAGCAGTCCCCGGACTAGCGGGGACAATGAGCAGTTCTTC; cdr3_aa: CASSPRTSGDNEQFF; clone_size: .; d_call: TRBD2; v_call: TRBV27; j_call: TRBJ2-1
cdr3_nt: TGTGCCTGGAGTGTTTATCTCGGGCCAGACGGCTACACCTTC; cdr3_aa: CAWSVYLGPDGYTF; clone_size: .; d_call: .; v_call: TRBV30; j_call: TRBJ1-2